The 23 T cell receptor beta chains below come from one sample, sequenced in a study of T-cell reconstitution after alpha-beta-depleted transplantation in children. As it was prepared, the TCRbeta library received unique molecular identifiers. TCRdb itself ran the PCR reads through MiXCR, one entry per CDR3 protein. Of 90,000 to 130,000 distinct CDR3 sequences in the sample, around 10% were seen once. Sequencing was performed on PBMCs, taken before TCRalphabeta/CD19-depleted stem cell transplant. These receptors all come from a boy aged 2 to 9 with acute lymphoblastic leukemia, due to receive a stem cell transplant.

CDR3 residues: CASIPGRRSYEQYF. Written as DNA, the CDR3 is TGTGCCAGCATCCCGGGGCGCCGCTCCTACGAGCAGTACTTC. The chain joins TRBV28 to TRBJ2-7, with D perhaps given as TRBD1 or TRBD2 (5 bases each). The V and J ends lost 7 bases and 0 bases respectively, with 13 bases between them. Germline CDR1 is MDHEN and CDR2 is SYDVKM. The CDR3 is made up of 14 amino acids.

The CDR3 reads CASSLGREGISSNQPQHF. The CDR3, as DNA: TGCGCCAGCAGCTTAGGCAGGGAAGGTATCAGTAGCAATCAGCCCCAGCATTTT. The chain is built from TRBV5-1 and TRBJ1-5, with D maybe TRBD1 (5 bases). The germline V gene has CDR1 SGHRS and CDR2 YFSETQ. The CDR3 loop spans 18 amino acids. V was cut by 2 bases and J by 0 bases, with 18 bases left in between.

A few counts support this clonotype. This chain links TRBV29-1 with TRBJ2-1; 7 positions agree with TRBD2. Germline CDR1 SQVTM, CDR2 ANQGSEA. V gave up 6 bases and J gave up 9 bases; unmatched junction bases: 5. The CDR3 extends over 11 amino acids. CDR3 in amino acids: CSVGRVFEQFF. For the CDR3, the DNA is TGCAGCGTGGGGAGGGTTTTTGAGCAGTTCTTC.

The chain is built from TRBV12-3 or TRBV12-4 and TRBJ1-2; perhaps TRBD1 as D (5 bases). Trimming took 7 bases from V and 1 from J, leaving 13 bases between them. This CDR3 region has 14 residues. The CDR3 coding sequence is TGTGCCAGCACCCACATGGGGGGTAACTATGGCTACACCTTC. Encoded protein: CASTHMGGNYGYTF.

The table lists this clonotype with many counts. A junction end diverges from the germline sequence, so it may reflect a read error. The chain joins TRBV5-1 to TRBJ2-1, with TRBD2 matching over 13 bases. This CDR3 has 15 residues. Per germline, CDR1 SGHRS and CDR2 YFSETQ. In DNA form, the CDR3 reads TGCGCCAGCAGCTTGCGTAAGGGACTAGCGGGAATCATCCACTTC. Protein product: CASSLRKGLAGIIHF.

This clonotype was counted only a few times. This chain joins TRBV2 and TRBJ2-3, with a weak D call TRBD2 (5 bases). The CDR3 is 14 residues long. With 0 bases removed from V and 6 bases from J, the gap between germline ends came to 10 bases. Germline CDR1 is SNHLY and CDR2 is FYNNEI. CDR3 DNA: TGTGCCAGCAGTGAAGCGGGGTTAGCGGATACGCAGTATTTT. It encodes CASSEAGLADTQYF.

This clonotype appeared a few times. This rearrangement joins TRBV7-9 to TRBJ1-6; perhaps TRBD1 as D (6 bases). CDR1 and CDR2 from the germline V gene are SEHNR and FQNEAQ (reference sequence). Trimming pared 5 bases from V and 9 bases from J, leaving 14 bases between. This CDR3 comprises 14 residues. The CDR3 spells CASSAGGPGSPLHF. In nucleotides, the CDR3 is TGTGCCAGCAGCGCCGGGGGCCCCGGTTCACCCCTCCACTTT.

This clonotype was found a few times. The rearrangement uses TRBV7-7 and TRBJ2-1, with D tentatively TRBD1 (5 bases). Germline V CDR1 and CDR2: SSHAT, FNYEAQ (reference sequence). The V and J ends lost 0 bases and 6 bases respectively, with 9 bases between them. The CDR3 is 14 residues long. The chain's CDR3 is CASSLAGRVNEQFF. The CDR3 nucleotides are TGTGCCAGCAGCTTAGCGGGCAGGGTCAATGAGCAGTTCTTC.

This clonotype was counted at least ten times. The V call is TRBV6-5, the J call TRBJ1-5, with D possibly being TRBD1 (5 bases). Germline V gene data show CDR1 as MNHEY and CDR2 as SVGAGI. The CDR3 runs to 15 residues. V shed 0 bases and J shed 4 bases, with 10 bases lying between them. CDR3 sequence reads: CASSYSGAVNQPQHF. The CDR3 DNA sequence: TGTGCCAGCAGTTACTCTGGGGCAGTAAATCAGCCCCAGCATTTT.

The chain combines TRBV10-2 with TRBJ2-7; D is perhaps TRBD2 (5 bases). CDR3 size: 13 residues. V was clipped by 5 bases and J by 3 bases, with 11 bases between them. The V gene's germline CDR1 is WSHSY and CDR2 SAAADI. The CDR3 spells CASSPAGNYEQYF. The CDR3 region has the DNA TGCGCCAGCAGTCCTGCCGGGAACTACGAGCAGTACTTC.

This clonotype was found a few times. This sequence joins TRBV20-1 and TRBJ2-4; 9 nucleotides line up with TRBD2. This CDR3 contains 13 residues. Germline V gene lookup returns CDR1 DFQATT and CDR2 SNEGSKA (reference sequence). The junction had 6 bases not matched to a gene; V was cut back by 6 bases and J by 6 bases. The CDR3 coding sequence is TGCAGTGCAAAGACTAGCGGAATAAACATTCAGTACTTC. Amino acids: CSAKTSGINIQYF.

This chain uses TRBV5-1 with TRBJ2-4; tentatively, D is TRBD1 (5 bases). Germline CDR1 reads SGHRS; CDR2 reads YFSETQ. Trimming stripped 2 bases from V and 1 base from J, with 16 bases between. The CDR3 has 17 amino acids. The CDR3 DNA is TGCGCCAGCAGCTTACCTGCCGCCCCAGGGGCCAAAAACATTCAGTACTTC. This codes for CASSLPAAPGAKNIQYF. The full variable domain, completed using reference TRBV5-1 and TRBJ2-4, is KAGVTQTPRYLIKTRGQQVTLSCSPISGHRSVSWYQQTPGQGLQFLFEYFSETQRNKGNFPGRFSGRQFSNSRSEMNVSTLELGDSALYLCASSLPAAPGAKNIQYFGAGTRLSVL.

This clonotype was recorded many times. V usage is TRBV20-1 and J usage is TRBJ2-7; 7 bases agree with TRBD2. Trimming cost V 0 bases and J 3 bases; bases outside gene matches: 8. Germline CDR1 DFQATT, CDR2 SNEGSKA (reference sequence). The CDR3 loop spans 15 amino acids. CDR3: CSARDPSGSYYEQYF. The CDR3, as DNA: TGCAGTGCTAGAGATCCTAGCGGTTCCTACTACGAGCAGTACTTC.

The chain employs TRBV18 and TRBJ1-5, with 7 bases fitting TRBD1. From germline, CDR1 is KGHSH and CDR2 LQKENI. This CDR3 is built from 15 residues. The V and J ends lost 3 bases and 8 bases, in that order; junction bases with no gene match: 10. The CDR3 nucleotides read TGTGCCAGCTCACCTACAGGGGCCCCAGGGGAGCCCCAGCATTTT. Residues: CASSPTGAPGEPQHF.

The V and J genes are TRBV18 and TRBJ1-3; no firm D call. The ends were cut back, 4 bases at V and 0 bases at J, with 4 bases in the middle. The CDR3 loop spans 13 amino acids. Germline values: CDR1 KGHSH, CDR2 LQKENI. CDR3 in amino acids: CASSQHSGNTIYF. The CDR3, as DNA: TGTGCCAGCTCACAGCACTCTGGAAACACCATATATTTT.

V usage is TRBV23-1 and J usage is TRBJ2-7; D unresolved. TRBV23-1 is an ORF; its function is uncertain. Trimming stripped 2 bases from V and 2 bases from J, with 16 bases between. The CDR3 length is 16 residues. The CDR3 DNA is TGCGCCAGCAGTCAACGCATTCACCTTACCCCCTACGAGCAGTACTTC. Translating it yields CASSQRIHLTPYEQYF.

Comment on this clonotype: A junction end diverges from the germline sequence, so it may reflect a read error. This rearrangement joins TRBV6-1 to TRBJ2-2; 12 bases map to TRBD1. The CDR3 has 16 amino acids. CDR1 and CDR2 (germline): MNHNS, SASEGT. The CDR3 here is CASTEVGTGGFGELFF. The CDR3 DNA is TGTGCCAGCACTGAAGTCGGGACAGGGGGCTTCGGGGAGCTGTTTTTT.

This chain links TRBV19 with TRBJ2-1, with no clear D. This CDR3 has 17 residues. CDR1 and CDR2 (germline): LNHDA, SQIVND (reference sequence). Between the trimmed V and J ends, which lost 3 bases and 0 bases, there was a span of 15 bases. CDR3 DNA: TGTGCCAGTAGTATTTCAGCGACTCTCACCTCCTACAATGAGCAGTTCTTC. Translating gives CASSISATLTSYNEQFF.

V usage is TRBV27 and J usage is TRBJ2-7; D gene unclear. V was cut by 6 bases and J by 0 bases, with 15 bases left in between. Germline lookup yields CDR1 MNHEY and CDR2 SMNVEV (reference sequence). This CDR3 is built from 15 residues. The CDR3, as DNA: TGTGCCAGCAGCCACGGCCGGACCAGCTCCTACGAGCAGTACTTC. Translation: CASSHGRTSSYEQYF.

The V call is TRBV10-1, the J call TRBJ2-7, with D maybe TRBD2 (6 bases). This CDR3 region has 15 residues. Per germline, CDR1 WNHNN and CDR2 SYGVQD (reference sequence). V was cut by 3 bases and J by 2 bases, with 14 bases left in between. The CDR3 nucleotides are TGCGCCAGCAGTGATTCGGCGGGAAAGCCCTACGAGCAGTACTTC. It encodes CASSDSAGKPYEQYF.

The chain has TRBV9 and TRBJ2-5; 14 bases fit TRBD2. V shed 3 bases and J 1 base; nucleotides not matched to a gene: 14. CDR3 length: 20 amino acids. Germline CDR1 reads SGDLS; CDR2 reads YYNGEE. The DNA for the CDR3 is TGTGCCAGCAGCGCGGCTACGGGGAGACTAGCGGGAGGGGCCCAAGAGACCCAGTACTTC. Its protein product is CASSAATGRLAGGAQETQYF.

The genes are TRBV20-1 and TRBJ1-5, with 7 bases aligning to TRBD1. This CDR3 is built from 19 residues. V shed 0 bases and J 0 bases; nucleotides not matched to a gene: 14. Germline-derived CDR1 and CDR2 are DFQATT and SNEGSKA (reference sequence). CDR3 sequence (DNA): TGCAGTGCTAGAGACTCCGACAGGGTCAGCTCTACTAGCAATCAGCCCCAGCATTTT. Translated, it gives CSARDSDRVSSTSNQPQHF.

This clonotype was detected a few times. The chain couples TRBV5-6 to TRBJ1-2; 11 bases are a match to TRBD1. Germline lookup yields CDR1 SGHDT and CDR2 YYEEEE. Trimming removed 0 bases from V and 6 bases from J; junction bases left unmatched: 10. The CDR3 consists of 17 residues. CDR3 DNA: TGTGCCAGCAGCTTGGACAGGGACAGGGGGTATGTCGATGGCTACACCTTC. It encodes CASSLDRDRGYVDGYTF.